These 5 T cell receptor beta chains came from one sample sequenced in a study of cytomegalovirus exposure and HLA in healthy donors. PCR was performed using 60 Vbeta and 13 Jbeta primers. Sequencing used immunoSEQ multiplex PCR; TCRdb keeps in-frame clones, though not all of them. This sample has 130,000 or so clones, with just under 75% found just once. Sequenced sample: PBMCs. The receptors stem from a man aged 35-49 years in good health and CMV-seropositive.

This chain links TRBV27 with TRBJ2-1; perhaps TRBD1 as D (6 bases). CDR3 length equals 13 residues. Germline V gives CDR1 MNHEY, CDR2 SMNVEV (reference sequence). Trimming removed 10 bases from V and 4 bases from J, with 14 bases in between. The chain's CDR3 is CATQLGAYNEQFF. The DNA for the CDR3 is TGTGCCACCCAGCTGGGGGCTTACAATGAGCAGTTCTTC.

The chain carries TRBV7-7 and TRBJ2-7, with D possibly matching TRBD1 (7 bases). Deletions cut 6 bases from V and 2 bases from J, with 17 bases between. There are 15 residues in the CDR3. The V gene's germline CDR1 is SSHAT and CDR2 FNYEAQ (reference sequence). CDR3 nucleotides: TGTGCCAGCAGATACCGCGGGGACAGAGCCTACGAGCAGTACTTC. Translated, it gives CASRYRGDRAYEQYF.

The CDR3 here is CASSPQLGFYEQYF. DNA of the CDR3: TGCGCCAGCAGCCCGCAACTAGGCTTCTACGAGCAGTACTTC. The chain recombines TRBV4-1 with TRBJ2-7, with D possibly being TRBD2 (5 bases). CDR1 is MGHRA, CDR2 YSYEKL, per germline. The CDR3 length is 14 residues. Trimming left V 4 bases short and J 3 bases short, with 13 bases between.

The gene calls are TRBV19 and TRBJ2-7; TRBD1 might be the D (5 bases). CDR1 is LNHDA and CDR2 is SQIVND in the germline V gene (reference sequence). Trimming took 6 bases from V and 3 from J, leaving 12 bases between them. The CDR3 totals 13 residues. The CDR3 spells CASRMGQGYEQYF. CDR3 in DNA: TGTGCCAGTAGGATGGGTCAGGGCTACGAGCAGTACTTC.

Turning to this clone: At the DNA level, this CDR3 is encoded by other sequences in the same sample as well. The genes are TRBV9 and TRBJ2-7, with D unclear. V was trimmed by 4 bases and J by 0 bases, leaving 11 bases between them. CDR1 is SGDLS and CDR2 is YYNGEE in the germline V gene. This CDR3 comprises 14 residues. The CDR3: CASSPLGSSYEQYF. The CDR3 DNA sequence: TGTGCCAGCAGCCCCCTGGGCAGCTCCTACGAGCAGTACTTC.